These 22 T cell receptor beta chains were sequenced from one sample in a study of Tregs in tolerant kidney transplant recipients. The method was immunoSEQ multiplex PCR; TCRdb's version includes in-frame clones alone and lacks a portion of them. In the table there are 120,000 or so clones, about 90% of which are singletons. The sequenced sample consisted of CD4+ T cells from blood. All receptors come from a human donor in good health.

The V and J genes are TRBV18 and TRBJ2-5; either TRBD1 or TRBD2 may supply D (6 bases each). The V and J ends lost 5 bases and 4 bases respectively, with 11 bases between them. Germline values: CDR1 KGHSH, CDR2 LQKENI. The CDR3 sequence is 13 residues long. CDR3 nucleotide sequence: TGTGCCAGCTCAAGAGGAGGGGGAGAGACCCAGTACTTC. Its translation is CASSRGGGETQYF.

This chain links TRBV5-1 with TRBJ1-2; TRBD1 might be the D (5 bases). The CDR3 has 14 amino acids. Trimming stripped 3 bases from V and 4 bases from J, with 13 bases between. Germline loops: CDR1 SGHRS, CDR2 YFSETQ. This chain's CDR3 is CASSSSTALYGYTF. The CDR3, as DNA: TGCGCCAGCAGCTCTTCGACAGCACTCTATGGCTACACCTTC.

For this clone: The junction departs from germline at one end; a sequencing error may be responsible. The V and J genes are TRBV7-7 and TRBJ2-3, with TRBD2 matching 7 bases. Germline V lookup: CDR1 SSHAT, CDR2 FNYEAQ (reference sequence). This CDR3 comprises 15 residues. CDR3 sequence: CASSLAGRGADTQYF. The CDR3 DNA reads as TGTGCTAGCAGCTTAGCGGGTCGGGGGGCAGATACGCAGTATTTT. Looking up the rest from reference TRBV7-7 and TRBJ2-3 gives the full variable domain: GAGVSQSPRYKVTKRGQDVTLRCDPISSHATLYWYQQALGQGPEFLTYFNYEAQPDKSGLPSDRFSAERPEGSISTLTIQRTEQRDSAMYRCASSLAGRGADTQYFGPGTRLTVL.

The rearrangement uses TRBV7-9 and TRBJ2-7; D not resolved. V lost 5 bases to trimming and J lost 0 bases, with 14 bases between them. Germline CDR1 SEHNR, CDR2 FQNEAQ (reference sequence). This CDR3 is 15 amino acids long. CDR3 protein: CASSKDAIPSYEQYF. The DNA of the CDR3 is TGTGCCAGCAGCAAAGATGCTATCCCCTCCTACGAGCAGTACTTC.

The J gene is TRBJ1-2, the V gene TRBV10-3, with D uncertain. With 2 bases removed from V and 8 bases from J, the gap between germline ends came to 12 bases. This CDR3 is built from 13 residues. Germline-derived CDR1 and CDR2 are ENHRY and SYGVKD. The CDR3 region is CAISEPRQRGYTF. The CDR3 DNA follows: TGTGCCATCAGTGAGCCCCGCCAGCGGGGCTACACCTTC.

The chain recombines TRBV7-9 with TRBJ1-1; 7 bases line up with TRBD1. Germline CDR1 and CDR2: SEHNR and FQNEAQ (reference sequence). The V gene end was trimmed by 6 bases and the J gene end by 6 bases; junction bases not matched to a gene: 16. This CDR3 is built from 16 residues. The CDR3, as DNA: TGTGCCAGCAGTTCCACGTCTAGGGGGCTTAGCGCTGAAGCTTTCTTT. It codes for CASSSTSRGLSAEAFF.

V gene TRBV2 combines with J gene TRBJ2-6, with D unclear. V gave up 2 bases and J gave up 6 bases, with 5 bases separating them. There are 13 residues in the CDR3. Germline CDR1 is SNHLY and CDR2 is FYNNEI. CDR3 DNA: TGTGCCAGCAGTGAAACCCCGGCCAACGTCCTGACTTTC. Residues: CASSETPANVLTF.

CDR3: CASSLGQLYNQPQHF. As DNA, the CDR3 is TGTGCCAGCAGCTTAGGACAGCTTTACAATCAGCCCCAGCATTTT. The chain combines TRBV7-2 with TRBJ1-5; possibly TRBD1 for D (5 bases). Per germline, CDR1 SGHTA and CDR2 FQGNSA. V was trimmed by 1 base and J by 3 bases, leaving 10 bases between them. The CDR3 length is 15 residues.

This chain connects TRBV4-2 to TRBJ1-2; D is ambiguous. The CDR3 runs to 12 residues. Trimming stripped 4 bases from V and 5 bases from J, with 8 bases between. Germline values: CDR1 LGHNA, CDR2 YNFKEQ. CDR3 sequence (DNA): TGTGCCAGCAGCCGGATGGGATATGGCTACACCTTC. Residues: CASSRMGYGYTF.

The rearrangement uses TRBV6-6 and TRBJ2-5; the D gene is possibly TRBD2 (6 bases). The DNA end is a closer match to TRBJ2-7, so the J assignment may be wrong. Germline V lookup: CDR1 MNHNY, CDR2 SVGAGI (reference sequence). CDR3 length equals 14 residues. In DNA, the CDR3 is TGTGCCAGCAGCCCTCCGGGACTGAGCTACGAGCAGTACTTC. Translation: CASSPPGLSYEQYF.

The J gene is TRBJ2-3, the V gene TRBV4-2; tentatively, D is TRBD2 (7 bases). V lost 6 bases, J lost 6 bases, and 10 bases lay in between. The CDR3 length is 12 residues. Germline CDR1 LGHNA, CDR2 YNFKEQ. The CDR3 DNA reads as TGTGCCAGCAGAGGGGGGGGCGATACGCAGTATTTT. It is translated as CASRGGGDTQYF.

V usage is TRBV5-1 and J usage is TRBJ2-3; 11 nucleotides match TRBD2. Germline V gene sequence: CDR1 SGHRS, CDR2 YFSETQ. Trimming removed 5 bases from V and 0 bases from J; junction bases left unmatched: 5. This CDR3 contains 16 residues. The CDR3 region has the DNA TGCGCCAGCAGGGTACCTAGCGGGAGGAGCACAGATACGCAGTATTTT. Its translation: CASRVPSGRSTDTQYF. The whole variable domain, remainder taken from reference TRBV5-1 and TRBJ2-3, is KAGVTQTPRYLIKTRGQQVTLSCSPISGHRSVSWYQQTPGQGLQFLFEYFSETQRNKGNFPGRFSGRQFSNSRSEMNVSTLELGDSALYLCASRVPSGRSTDTQYFGPGTRLTVL.

J is TRBJ2-1 and V is TRBV5-1; D is unclear. The CDR3 spans 13 residues. V was trimmed by 0 bases and J by 7 bases, leaving 8 bases between them. Germline V gene data show CDR1 as SGHRS and CDR2 as YFSETQ. This CDR3 is CASSLVPGNEQFF. DNA of the CDR3: TGCGCCAGCAGCTTGGTCCCGGGTAATGAGCAGTTCTTC.

The chain links TRBV6-6 to TRBJ1-6; 8 nucleotides line up with TRBD1. V was clipped by 2 bases and J by 7 bases; unmatched bases: 4. The germline V gene has CDR1 MNHNY and CDR2 SVGAGI (reference sequence). The CDR3 totals 15 residues. CDR3 coding DNA: TGTGCCAGCAGTTACGAAACAGGGGGAAATTCACCCCTCCACTTT. Amino acid sequence: CASSYETGGNSPLHF.

J is TRBJ2-7 and V is TRBV12-5; the match to TRBD1 covers 7 bases. Germline CDR1 reads LGHNT; CDR2 reads FRNRAP. CDR3 length: 13 residues. V lost 4 bases and J lost 7; bases outside the gene matches: 7. CDR3 sequence reads: CASGSFPGQEQYF. DNA of the CDR3: TGTGCTAGTGGTTCTTTCCCGGGACAGGAGCAGTACTTC.

This clone was seen just once. The CDR3 DNA reads TGTGCCAGCAGACGAGTTGGGTCCGGGGAGCTGTTTTTT. Its translation: CASRRVGSGELFF. This chain uses TRBV7-9 with TRBJ2-2; D is unresolved. Germline V lookup: CDR1 SEHNR, CDR2 FQNEAQ (reference sequence). The CDR3 loop spans 13 amino acids. Deletions cut 6 bases from V and 6 bases from J, with 11 bases between.

This rearrangement joins TRBV6-1 to TRBJ1-5; D possibly corresponds to TRBD1 (5 bases). Deletions cut 3 bases from V and 7 bases from J, with 16 bases between. Germline-derived CDR1 and CDR2 are MNHNS and SASEGT. The CDR3 consists of 15 residues. This CDR3 is CASSDPRLRVQPQHF. The DNA for the CDR3 is TGTGCCAGCAGTGACCCAAGACTCAGGGTGCAGCCCCAGCATTTT.

The genes are TRBV7-9 and TRBJ2-1, with D perhaps TRBD1 or TRBD2 (5 bases each). The CDR3 is made up of 13 amino acids. Germline CDR1 SEHNR, CDR2 FQNEAQ (reference sequence). The ends were cut back, 0 bases at V and 12 bases at J, with 12 bases in the middle. CDR3 region: CASSLAGDAGQFF. CDR3 nucleotide sequence: TGTGCCAGCAGCTTAGCTGGGGACGCAGGGCAGTTCTTC.

V and J are TRBV5-6 and TRBJ2-1; no clear D gene. CDR3 length equals 14 residues. The germline V gene encodes CDR1 SGHDT and CDR2 YYEEEE. The ends were cut back, 4 bases at V and 6 bases at J, with 14 bases in the middle. The CDR3 bases are TGTGCCAGCAGCAGACGAAGTAACGCCAATGAGCAGTTCTTC. Protein sequence: CASSRRSNANEQFF.

The CDR3 bases are TGTGCCAGCAGCTTGTTCGGGCCTAAGACCGTTCTTTTCCATGAGCAGTTCTTC. Protein sequence: CASSLFGPKTVLFHEQFF. The V call is TRBV7-9, the J call TRBJ2-1, with D unresolved. Germline V CDR1 and CDR2: SEHNR, FQNEAQ (reference sequence). The CDR3 sequence is 18 residues long. V lost 3 bases to trimming and J lost 8 bases, with 26 bases between them.

Worth noting for this clone: At one end, the junction sequence differs from germline, possibly due to a read error. This sequence joins TRBV7-7 and TRBJ1-4; D is undetermined. The germline CDR1 and CDR2 sequences are SSHAT and FNYEAQ (reference sequence). The CDR3 has 15 amino acids. The CDR3 nucleotides read TGTGCTAGCAGCCGATACGGGAGCTCAAATGAAAAACTGTTTTTT. Protein sequence: CASSRYGSSNEKLFF.

This clone was seen once. This chain connects TRBV4-2 to TRBJ2-7; TRBD2 aligns across 12 bases. The V gene's germline CDR1 is LGHNA and CDR2 YNFKEQ. The CDR3 length is 16 residues. The V segment lost 4 bases and the J segment 2 bases; nucleotides outside the gene matches: 6. The CDR3 DNA is TGTGCCAGCAGCCCCGGACTAGCGGGATCCGCCTACGAGCAGTACTTC. Its protein product is CASSPGLAGSAYEQYF.